The TCR beta chain under discussion was sequenced for a study of monozygotic twins with inflammatory bowel disease. TCRdb reprocessed the 5' RACE reads, keeping one entry per CDR3 protein, no DNA. This sample's table has 150,000 to 200,000 distinct CDR3 sequences. Study-wide results and limits: For IBD patients, clonotypes shared with others were fewer than for healthy twins, especially with disease activity.

With regard to this clonotype: What it binds is not known.

The CDR3 sequence is 16 residues long. In germline, CDR1 is DFQATT, CDR2 SNEGSKA (reference sequence). The sequence derives from a human donor with ulcerative colitis or Crohn's disease, or a healthy co-twin of an affected twin (not recorded which). This chain links TRBV20-1 with TRBJ2-7; TCRdb outputs TRBD1, but without DNA this stays unchecked. Sequencing was performed on blood. The CDR3 region is CSARDPQGPSSYEQYF.